This passage covers 15 T cell receptor beta chains from one sample sequenced in a study of T cells in localized non-small cell lung cancer. This table comes from immunoSEQ multiplex PCR, and its TCRdb copy is limited to in-frame clones, with some not included. The sample yields some 2,000 clones, roughly a sixth seen once. Sequenced material: normal lung tissue next to the tumor, taken before any cancer treatment. All receptors come from a man aged 40-75 years with stage II squamous cell lung carcinoma.

This clone was seen only a few times. The chain has TRBV9 and TRBJ2-1; TRBD2 agrees at 14 bases. The trim removed 2 bases at V and 8 bases at J, leaving 6 bases unmatched. The CDR3 spans 16 residues. CDR1 is SGDLS, CDR2 YYNGEE, per germline. CDR3 in DNA: TGTGCCAGCAGCGTCGGGACTAGCGGGAGAGAAGATGAGCAGTTCTTC. Its translation is CASSVGTSGREDEQFF.

In this sample, this clone is medium-sized. The rearrangement uses TRBV11-3 and TRBJ2-2, with 9 bases fitting TRBD1. Germline V gene data show CDR1 as SGHNT and CDR2 as YENEEA. There are 14 residues in the CDR3. V was pared by 6 bases and J by 2 bases, with 1 base of the junction left unmatched. The CDR3 DNA reads as TGTGCCAGCAGGGACAGGGGCAACACCGGGGAGCTGTTTTTT. This gives the protein CASRDRGNTGELFF. The complete variable domain, with remaining parts taken from reference TRBV11-3 and TRBJ2-2, reads EAGVVQSPRYKIIEKKQPVAFWCNPISGHNTLYWYLQNLGQGPELLIRYENEEAVDDSQLPKDRFSAERLKGVDSTLKIQPAELGDSAVYLCASRDRGNTGELFFGEGSRLTVL.

The genes are TRBV29-1 and TRBJ1-2; TRBD1 agrees at 7 bases. V was clipped by 4 bases and J by 4 bases; unmatched bases: 6. This CDR3 is built from 13 residues. Germline lookup yields CDR1 SQVTM and CDR2 ANQGSEA. In DNA form, the CDR3 reads TGCAGCGTTGCTACAGGGGCCGCCTATGGCTACACCTTC. It codes for CSVATGAAYGYTF.

This clone was counted a few times. This chain joins TRBV6-8 and TRBJ2-3, with unresolved D. Germline V lookup: CDR1 MNHGY, CDR2 SAAAGT. This CDR3 is 14 amino acids long. With 6 bases removed from V and 2 bases from J, the gap between germline ends came to 12 bases. Written as DNA, the CDR3 is TGTGCCAGCAGAGAATTGGCGGACACAGATACGCAGTATTTT. Translating gives CASRELADTDTQYF.

The rearrangement uses TRBV19 and TRBJ2-5, with 13 nucleotides matching TRBD2. CDR1 and CDR2 (germline): LNHDA, SQIVND (reference sequence). With 3 bases clipped from V and 0 bases from J, the junction kept 4 bases outside the gene matches. The CDR3 has 17 residues. CDR3 in DNA: TGTGCCAGTAGTATCGGACTAGCGGGAGTAAACCAAGAGACCCAGTACTTC. Encoded protein: CASSIGLAGVNQETQYF.

The J gene is TRBJ2-3, the V gene TRBV4-1, with D tentatively TRBD2 (6 bases). The CDR3 length is 15 residues. V was cut by 7 bases and J by 0 bases, with 14 bases left in between. CDR1 and CDR2 from the germline V gene are MGHRA and YSYEKL. CDR3 nucleotides: TGCGCCAGCACCCGAGCCGGGGGAAGCACAGATACGCAGTATTTT. This gives the protein CASTRAGGSTDTQYF.

This clone was counted only a few times. The chain uses TRBV11-3 and TRBJ2-1; possible D gene TRBD2, 6 bases. The CDR3 runs 14 residues. V was trimmed by 2 bases and J by 12 bases, leaving 17 bases between them. CDR1 is SGHNT, CDR2 YENEEA, per germline. CDR3 nucleotides: TGTGCCAGCAGCTTAAGAGGGTCCCAGGGAGGGCAGTTCTTC. It encodes CASSLRGSQGGQFF.

This clone turned up a few times. This rearrangement joins TRBV29-1 to TRBJ1-2; D not resolved. The CDR3 has 12 amino acids. Trimming cost V 4 bases and J 5 bases, with 11 bases left between them. Germline V gene sequence: CDR1 SQVTM, CDR2 ANQGSEA. CDR3 sequence reads: CSVARGVYGYTF. The CDR3, as DNA: TGCAGCGTTGCCCGGGGTGTATATGGCTACACCTTC.

This clone is medium-sized (0.01 to 0.1%) by share. The chain couples TRBV6-8 to TRBJ1-3, with D unclear. Between the trimmed V and J ends, which lost 5 bases and 6 bases, there was a span of 17 bases. The germline gives CDR1 MNHGY, CDR2 SAAAGT. This CDR3 is 15 amino acids long. The DNA for the CDR3 is TGTGCCAGCAGTCCTCAAGGGAGTAATTTAAACACCATATATTTT. Amino acid sequence: CASSPQGSNLNTIYF.

This clone appeared once. The chain joins TRBV23-1 to TRBJ2-7; 7 positions agree with TRBD1. TRBV23-1 is assigned to the ORF class and has an uncertain function. This CDR3 comprises 15 residues. With 0 bases clipped from V and 3 bases from J, the junction kept 5 bases outside the gene matches. This CDR3 reads CASSQSAGGVYEQYF. Written as DNA, the CDR3 is TGCGCCAGCAGTCAATCTGCAGGGGGAGTCTACGAGCAGTACTTC.

By sample fraction, this clone is large. The chain joins TRBV19 to TRBJ1-1; D is undetermined. Trimming shortened V by 3 bases and J by 4 bases, and 9 bases separated the two germline ends. The CDR3 runs to 13 residues. Germline CDR1 is LNHDA and CDR2 is SQIVND (reference sequence). CDR3 loop: CASSIGSTTEAFF. In DNA form, the CDR3 reads TGTGCCAGTAGTATTGGGAGCACCACTGAAGCTTTCTTT. Variable domain in full (rest from reference TRBV19 and TRBJ1-1): DGGITQSPKYLFRKEGQNVTLSCEQNLNHDAMYWYRQDPGQGLRLIYYSQIVNDFQKGDIAEGYSVSREKKESFPLTVTSAQKNPTAFYLCASSIGSTTEAFFGQGTRLTVV.

This clone was recorded a few times. The V call is TRBV19, the J call TRBJ1-4; D gene ambiguous. Germline lookup yields CDR1 LNHDA and CDR2 SQIVND (reference sequence). V lost 3 bases and J lost 4, with 12 bases in between. The CDR3 runs to 15 residues. The CDR3 DNA sequence: TGTGCCAGTAGTATCCTGGACGGGTATAATGAAAAACTGTTTTTT. Its protein product is CASSILDGYNEKLFF.

The rearrangement links TRBV18 to TRBJ1-5; 8 bases are a match to TRBD1. The CDR3 spans 15 residues. The germline CDR1 and CDR2 sequences are KGHSH and LQKENI. J was trimmed by 0 bases and V by 4 bases; bases with no gene match: 2. The CDR3 nucleotides read TGTGCCAGCTCACTGACAGGGGCTAGCAATCAGCCCCAGCATTTT. Its protein product is CASSLTGASNQPQHF.

The chain links TRBV9 to TRBJ2-3, with D hard to call. With 6 bases removed from V and 2 bases from J, the gap between germline ends came to 10 bases. Germline loops: CDR1 SGDLS, CDR2 YYNGEE. CDR3 size: 13 residues. CDR3 nucleotides: TGTGCCAGCAACCCCGGAGACACAGATACGCAGTATTTT. This gives the protein CASNPGDTDTQYF.

The J gene is TRBJ1-1, the V gene TRBV6-8; D is uncertain. The V gene lost 5 bases and the J gene lost 0 bases, with 10 bases spanning the gap. This CDR3 has 14 amino acids. Germline loops: CDR1 MNHGY, CDR2 SAAAGT. The DNA for the CDR3 is TGTGCCAGCAGTACAAGGACCGTGAACACTGAAGCTTTCTTT. It encodes CASSTRTVNTEAFF.